The 25 T cell receptor beta chains given below trace back to one sample, sequenced in a study of cytomegalovirus exposure and HLA in healthy donors. In the PCR, 60 Vbeta and 13 Jbeta primers were used. Here immunoSEQ multiplex PCR was the method, and the copy in TCRdb shows in-frame clones only, minus some. The sample lists 90,000 to 100,000 clones, approximately 76% occurring once. The sequencing sample was made of PBMCs. The receptors here all came from a man aged 35-49 years in good health and CMV-seronegative.

The gene calls are TRBV7-9 and TRBJ1-5; tentatively, D is TRBD1 (5 bases). V was pared by 5 bases and J by 2 bases, with 13 bases between. The CDR3 is 15 amino acids. Germline CDR1 is SEHNR and CDR2 is FQNEAQ (reference sequence). In DNA form, the CDR3 reads TGTGCCAGCAGCCTAGGGGCTGCCGGCAATCAGCCCCAGCATTTT. This codes for CASSLGAAGNQPQHF.

This rearrangement joins TRBV7-9 to TRBJ1-1; D gene ambiguous. With 5 bases removed from V and 6 bases from J, the gap between germline ends came to 10 bases. CDR3 length: 12 amino acids. Germline V gene sequence: CDR1 SEHNR, CDR2 FQNEAQ (reference sequence). CDR3 sequence reads: CASSPQVAEAFF. The CDR3 DNA follows: TGTGCCAGCAGCCCCCAGGTGGCTGAAGCTTTCTTT.

V and J are TRBV30 and TRBJ2-3, with TRBD2 identical over 15 bases. The length of the CDR3 is 17 residues. Germline trimming cut 5 bases from V and 0 bases from J; bases unmatched to any gene: 6. The germline V gene has CDR1 GTSNPN and CDR2 SVGIG (reference sequence). The CDR3 DNA follows: TGTGCCTGGGGACTAGCGGGAGGGGGTACTAGCACAGATACGCAGTATTTT. Amino acid sequence: CAWGLAGGGTSTDTQYF.

This clone was counted between two and nine times. V is TRBV5-8 and J is TRBJ2-1; perhaps TRBD2 as D (5 bases). This CDR3 is 14 amino acids long. The V and J ends lost 4 bases and 12 bases respectively, with 20 bases between them. Germline V lookup: CDR1 SGHTS, CDR2 YDEGEE. The DNA for the CDR3 is TGTGCCAGCAGCCTTCCTTTCGCGGGCGGAGGGCAGTTCTTC. Protein sequence: CASSLPFAGGGQFF.

This rearrangement joins TRBV7-9 to TRBJ1-5; D gene ambiguous. V was pared by 2 bases and J by 2 bases, with 13 bases between. Germline V CDR1 and CDR2: SEHNR, FQNEAQ (reference sequence). This CDR3 is 16 amino acids long. The CDR3 bases are TGTGCCAGCAGCTTAAGCGGTCCCCGAGGCAATCAGCCCCAGCATTTT. The encoded protein is CASSLSGPRGNQPQHF.

This sequence joins TRBV7-6 and TRBJ2-1; TRBD1 agrees at 9 bases. This CDR3 contains 13 residues. CDR1 SGHVS and CDR2 FNYEAQ come from the germline V gene. The V gene end was trimmed by 8 bases and the J gene end by 4 bases; junction bases not matched to a gene: 3. The CDR3 protein is CASGTGQYNEQFF. CDR3 DNA sequence: TGTGCCAGCGGGACAGGGCAATACAATGAGCAGTTCTTC.

The V call is TRBV27, the J call TRBJ2-1, with 10 bases lining up with TRBD1. J gave up 8 bases and V 2 bases, and 9 bases lay outside the gene matches. CDR3 size: 16 residues. Germline V lookup: CDR1 MNHEY, CDR2 SMNVEV (reference sequence). CDR3 sequence (DNA): TGTGCCAGCAGTTTAGTTCCGGGACAGGGGATCCATGAGCAGTTCTTC. Its protein product is CASSLVPGQGIHEQFF.

This chain links TRBV25-1 with TRBJ1-4; possibly TRBD1 for D (5 bases). Between the trimmed V and J ends, which lost 4 bases and 4 bases, there was a span of 13 bases. The CDR3 has 15 amino acids. In germline, CDR1 is MGHDK, CDR2 SYGVNS. The CDR3 bases are TGTGCCAGCAGTGGCTGGGGAGGGGATAATGAAAAACTGTTTTTT. Its protein product is CASSGWGGDNEKLFF. Complete variable domain (other parts from reference TRBV25-1 and TRBJ1-4): EADIYQTPRYLVIGTGKKITLECSQTMGHDKMYWYQQDPGMELHLIHYSYGVNSTEKGDLSSESTVSRIRTEHFPLTLESARPSHTSQYLCASSGWGGDNEKLFFGSGTQLSVL.

This clone has a handful of counts. The gene calls are TRBV19 and TRBJ2-5; possible D gene TRBD2, 6 bases. The CDR3 contains 14 residues. The V and J ends lost 3 bases and 2 bases respectively, with 10 bases between them. In germline, CDR1 is LNHDA, CDR2 SQIVND (reference sequence). In DNA, the CDR3 is TGTGCCAGTAGTATGGGGGGACCGCAAGAGACCCAGTACTTC. This codes for CASSMGGPQETQYF.

The CDR3 DNA reads TGTGCCAGCAGCTTGTCCGCAGGGTCCACCGGGGAGCTGTTTTTT. It codes for CASSLSAGSTGELFF. V and J are TRBV7-2 and TRBJ2-2; a weak D match, TRBD1 (5 bases). In germline, CDR1 is SGHTA, CDR2 FQGNSA. The CDR3 spans 15 residues. Trimming stripped 3 bases from V and 4 bases from J, with 12 bases between.

This clone came up a few times. J is TRBJ2-3 and V is TRBV9; TRBD2 might be the D (5 bases). The germline CDR1 and CDR2 sequences are SGDLS and YYNGEE. The V gene lost 4 bases and the J gene lost 2 bases, with 20 bases spanning the gap. CDR3 length equals 17 residues. The CDR3 spells CASSPNGVGSSTDTQYF. The CDR3 nucleotides read TGTGCCAGCAGCCCGAACGGGGTGGGATCGTCCACAGATACGCAGTATTTT.

This clone was recorded only once. One junction end disagrees with the germline gene, perhaps due to a read error. The rearrangement uses TRBV5-1 and TRBJ1-5; 7 nucleotides line up with TRBD1. Germline values: CDR1 SGHRS, CDR2 YFSETQ. The CDR3 spans 14 residues. The chain's CDR3 is CASSIGTDNQPQHF. The CDR3 DNA reads as TGCGCTAGCAGCATCGGGACAGATAATCAGCCCCAGCATTTT.

A few counts support this clone. The J gene is TRBJ1-2, the V gene TRBV28; TRBD1 is a possible D gene (5 bases). Germline V lookup: CDR1 MDHEN, CDR2 SYDVKM. Trimming stripped 5 bases from V and 5 bases from J, with 21 bases between. This CDR3 has 16 residues. In nucleotides, the CDR3 is TGTGCCAGCAGTCCCGGTTCGGGCAGGGTCATATATGGCTACACCTTC. Translating gives CASSPGSGRVIYGYTF.

This chain joins TRBV19 and TRBJ2-3; TRBD2 matches at 7 bases. The V segment lost 5 bases and the J segment 0 bases; nucleotides outside the gene matches: 11. This CDR3 has 17 residues. Germline V gives CDR1 LNHDA, CDR2 SQIVND (reference sequence). DNA of the CDR3: TGTGCCAGTAGTCCCTCCTATGGTAGCGGGAGCACAGATACGCAGTATTTT. Protein product: CASSPSYGSGSTDTQYF.

The CDR3 nucleotides are TGTGCCAGTCAAGATGGGGGGGCAGGGGATGAAAAACTGTTTTTT. This encodes CASQDGGAGDEKLFF. J is TRBJ1-4 and V is TRBV19; TRBD1 is a possible D gene (6 bases). The V gene lost 8 bases and the J gene lost 6 bases, with 19 bases spanning the gap. Per germline, CDR1 LNHDA and CDR2 SQIVND (reference sequence). The CDR3 is made up of 15 amino acids. The full variable domain, completed using reference TRBV19 and TRBJ1-4, is DGGITQSPKYLFRKEGQNVTLSCEQNLNHDAMYWYRQDPGQGLRLIYYSQIVNDFQKGDIAEGYSVSREKKESFPLTVTSAQKNPTAFYLCASQDGGAGDEKLFFGSGTQLSVL.

The chain recombines TRBV7-2 with TRBJ1-5; no clear D. V dropped 5 bases and J dropped 2 bases, with 10 bases sitting between them. This CDR3 comprises 14 residues. Germline V gene lookup returns CDR1 SGHTA and CDR2 FQGNSA. The CDR3 DNA reads as TGTGCCAGCAGCCCAAGCGTTGGCAATCAGCCCCAGCATTTT. Translating it yields CASSPSVGNQPQHF.

The chain combines TRBV28 with TRBJ2-5, with D possibly TRBD2 on 6 matching bases. Per the germline V gene, CDR1 is MDHEN and CDR2 is SYDVKM. The germline V and J ends were trimmed by 2 bases and 13 bases, with 11 bases remaining between them. The CDR3 is made up of 11 amino acids. CDR3 nucleotides: TGTGCCAGCAGTTTAAGACTAGGGGTGTACTTC. This gives the protein CASSLRLGVYF.

The CDR3 DNA reads as TGTGCCAGCAGCTTAGGAGGCACGCAGTATTTT. Protein: CASSLGGTQYF. V gene TRBV7-2 combines with J gene TRBJ2-3; D remains unclear. Germline assignment: CDR1 SGHTA and CDR2 FQGNSA. CDR3 size: 11 residues. Trimming left V 1 base short and J 9 bases short, with 5 bases between.

On this clone: A read error may account for a junction end that differs from germline. The chain carries TRBV7-9 and TRBJ1-1; D remains unclear. Germline-derived CDR1 and CDR2 are SEHNR and FQNEAQ (reference sequence). The CDR3 length is 15 residues. The chain's CDR3 is CSSSPVGGVNTEAFF. CDR3 bases: TGTTCCAGCAGCCCCGTAGGCGGGGTGAACACTGAAGCTTTCTTT.

This clone came up once. V usage is TRBV6-4 and J usage is TRBJ1-1, with 8 bases identical to TRBD1. Trimming took 6 bases from V and 11 from J; bases not matched to a gene: 14. This CDR3 has 14 amino acids. CDR1 is MRHNA, CDR2 SNTAGT, per germline. CDR3 sequence reads: CASRNSNRGALAFF. The CDR3 DNA is TGTGCCAGCAGAAACTCAAACAGGGGGGCTCTGGCTTTCTTT.

The chain has TRBV19 and TRBJ2-2, with 8 bases that match TRBD2. V lost 6 bases to trimming and J lost 4 bases; unmatched junction nucleotides: 4. Germline V CDR1 and CDR2: LNHDA, SQIVND (reference sequence). This CDR3 has 14 residues. CDR3 nucleotide sequence: TGTGCCAGTAGCCCGGGACTAGTCACCGGGGAGCTGTTTTTT. This translates into CASSPGLVTGELFF.

This sequence joins TRBV7-6 and TRBJ1-1; D gene uncertain. CDR1 and CDR2 from the germline V gene are SGHVS and FNYEAQ. Between the trimmed V and J ends, which lost 5 bases and 7 bases, there was a span of 14 bases. This CDR3 spans 13 amino acids. The CDR3 sequence: CASSPATPGEAFF. In nucleotides, the CDR3 is TGTGCCAGCAGCCCCGCCACGCCAGGTGAAGCTTTCTTT.

The CDR3 spells CASSLVTAGSSYNEQFF. The CDR3, as DNA: TGCGCCAGCAGCCTCGTGACTGCGGGAAGCTCCTACAATGAGCAGTTCTTC. V is TRBV4-1 and J is TRBJ2-1; TRBD2 might be the D (6 bases). V lost 4 bases to trimming and J lost 0 bases, with 16 bases between them. The V gene's germline CDR1 is MGHRA and CDR2 YSYEKL. The CDR3 has 17 residues.

On this clone itself: One junction end does not reproduce the germline sequence, and a read error may be involved. The chain carries TRBV6-6 and TRBJ2-1; D gene uncertain. CDR1 MNHNY and CDR2 SVGAGI come from the germline V gene (reference sequence). This CDR3 is 15 amino acids long. The CDR3 region is CASSYGPTSNNEQFF. The DNA of the CDR3 is TGTGCCAGCAGTTACGGGCCTACCTCCAACAATGAGCAGTTCTTC.

This CDR3 is CASSQEFATNEKLFF. DNA for the CDR3: TGCGCCAGCAGCCAAGAGTTCGCAACTAATGAAAAACTGTTTTTT. J is TRBJ1-4 and V is TRBV4-3; no firm D call. This CDR3 has 15 residues. Germline V gene lookup returns CDR1 LGHNA and CDR2 YSLEER. V was trimmed by 0 bases and J by 0 bases, leaving 5 bases between them.